A selection of T cell receptor beta chains follows, all from one sample in a study of OX40 agonist ivuxolimab in advanced cancers. Clones were read by immunoSEQ multiplex PCR, and TCRdb kept only the in-frame ones, dropping some. In the table there are 35,000 to 45,000 clones, roughly nine tenths of which are singletons. Here the sequenced sample was CD4+ or CD8+ T cells sorted from blood, taken in a trial of the OX40 agonist ivuxolimab. These receptors were collected from an adult with an advanced solid tumor such as melanoma, head and neck, liver or kidney cancer. The CDR3 runs from the conserved cysteine through the conserved F or W. Each record gives: V gene, J gene, D gene, CDR3 length, clone size, CDR3 DNA, CDR3 protein. A D gene is named only where the DNA matches it firmly. Expanded clones get a size class; other rows say once, few or many, or leave the size out.

V gene: TRBV7-2
J gene: TRBJ1-1
D gene: TRBD1
CDR3 length: 17
clone size: -
CDR3 DNA: TGTGCCAGCAGCCGGGGGTACAGGGGTGGTAGGAACACTGAAGCTTTCTTT
CDR3 protein: CASSRGYRGGRNTEAFF

V gene: TRBV9
J gene: TRBJ2-1
D gene: -
CDR3 length: 16
clone size: -
CDR3 DNA: TGTGCCAGCAGCGTAGATGGGGGGAGCTCCTACAATGAGCAGTTCTTC
CDR3 protein: CASSVDGGSSYNEQFF

V gene: TRBV11-2
J gene: TRBJ2-5
D gene: -
CDR3 length: 15
clone size: once
CDR3 DNA: TGTGCCAGCAGCTTAGATCACACTGGGAGGGAGACCCAGTACTTC
CDR3 protein: CASSLDHTGRETQYF

V gene: TRBV6-1
J gene: TRBJ2-7
D gene: -
CDR3 length: 15
clone size: -
CDR3 DNA: TGTGCCAGCAGTGAAATGGGGCAGGGGTGGTCCGAGCAGTACTTC
CDR3 protein: CASSEMGQGWSEQYF

V gene: TRBV6-4
J gene: TRBJ1-2
D gene: -
CDR3 length: 16
clone size: -
CDR3 DNA: TGTGCCAGCAGTGACTCGCCGGGGGCGCAACCCTATGGCTACACCTTC
CDR3 protein: CASSDSPGAQPYGYTF

V gene: TRBV7-9
J gene: TRBJ2-5
D gene: TRBD2
CDR3 length: 14
clone size: -
CDR3 DNA: TGTGCCAGCAGCTTAGCCAGCGGGAGAGAGACCCAGTACTTC
CDR3 protein: CASSLASGRETQYF

V gene: TRBV5-4
J gene: TRBJ1-2
D gene: -
CDR3 length: 13
clone size: -
CDR3 DNA: TGTGCCAGCAGCCCTAGAGAGTACTATGGCTACACCTTC
CDR3 protein: CASSPREYYGYTF

V gene: TRBV5-1
J gene: TRBJ2-7
D gene: TRBD1
CDR3 length: 18
clone size: -
CDR3 DNA: TGCGCCAGCAGACCTATAACCCCTTCGGCAGGGGGCCCCTACGAGCAGTACTTC
CDR3 protein: CASRPITPSAGGPYEQYF

V gene: TRBV7-9
J gene: TRBJ2-1
D gene: TRBD2
CDR3 length: 17
clone size: -
CDR3 DNA: TGTGCCAGCAGCCATCTGACTAGATCGGGAGGTTCCAATGAGCAGTTCTTC
CDR3 protein: CASSHLTRSGGSNEQFF

V gene: TRBV6-5
J gene: TRBJ2-2
D gene: -
CDR3 length: 15
clone size: -
CDR3 DNA: TGTGCCAGCAGTTACCAGCTGTTTCACACCGGGGAGCTGTTTTTT
CDR3 protein: CASSYQLFHTGELFF

V gene: TRBV4-1
J gene: TRBJ1-4
D gene: -
CDR3 length: 13
clone size: -
CDR3 DNA: TGCGCCAGCAGCCAAGATCCCAATGAAAAACTGTTTTTT
CDR3 protein: CASSQDPNEKLFF

V gene: TRBV9
J gene: TRBJ2-2
D gene: -
CDR3 length: 16
clone size: -
CDR3 DNA: TGTGCCAGCAGCGTAGGAGGGGGAAGGAACACCGGGGAGCTGTTTTTT
CDR3 protein: CASSVGGGRNTGELFF

V gene: TRBV30
J gene: TRBJ1-2
D gene: -
CDR3 length: 14
clone size: -
CDR3 DNA: TGTGCCTGTTTTCTACAGGGTTTACGATATGGCTACACCTTC
CDR3 protein: CACFLQGLRYGYTF

V gene: TRBV27
J gene: TRBJ2-1
D gene: -
CDR3 length: 15
clone size: -
CDR3 DNA: TGTGCCAGCAGTTTAACTGCTAGCTCCTACAATGAGCAGTTCTTC
CDR3 protein: CASSLTASSYNEQFF

V gene: TRBV5-5
J gene: TRBJ2-3
D gene: -
CDR3 length: 12
clone size: -
CDR3 DNA: TGTGCCAGCAGCTTGTGGGGCGATACGCAGTATTTT
CDR3 protein: CASSLWGDTQYF

V gene: TRBV27
J gene: TRBJ2-1
D gene: -
CDR3 length: 14
clone size: -
CDR3 DNA: TGTGCCAGCAGTTTAAATTGGGACTCCAATGAGCAGTTCTTC
CDR3 protein: CASSLNWDSNEQFF

V gene: TRBV28
J gene: TRBJ2-7
D gene: -
CDR3 length: 13
clone size: medium-sized
CDR3 DNA: TGTGCCAGCAGTCGACAGGGACTGGGTGAGCAGTACTTC
CDR3 protein: CASSRQGLGEQYF

V gene: TRBV7-3
J gene: TRBJ1-2
D gene: -
CDR3 length: 15
clone size: -
CDR3 DNA: TGTGCCAGCAGTTCCTCCCCGACAGGCCGGTTTGGCTACACCTTC
CDR3 protein: CASSSSPTGRFGYTF

V gene: TRBV6-5
J gene: TRBJ2-1
D gene: -
CDR3 length: 14
clone size: -
CDR3 DNA: TGTGCCAGCAGACACAGGAGCTCCTACAATGAGCAGTTCTTC
CDR3 protein: CASRHRSSYNEQFF

V gene: TRBV6-5
J gene: TRBJ1-6
D gene: -
CDR3 length: 15
clone size: -
CDR3 DNA: TGTGCCAGCAGTTACCAGGGCTCCTATAATTCACCCCTCCACTTT
CDR3 protein: CASSYQGSYNSPLHF

V gene: TRBV9
J gene: TRBJ2-7
D gene: TRBD1
CDR3 length: 14
clone size: -
CDR3 DNA: TGTGCCAGCAGTGCCGGGACAGGGGTCTACGAGCAGTACTTC
CDR3 protein: CASSAGTGVYEQYF

V gene: TRBV30
J gene: TRBJ2-7
D gene: -
CDR3 length: 15
clone size: -
CDR3 DNA: TGTGCCTGGAGTGTGGGGCAACCGTTTGTCTACGAGCAGTACTTC
CDR3 protein: CAWSVGQPFVYEQYF

V gene: TRBV5-1
J gene: TRBJ1-5
D gene: TRBD1
CDR3 length: 15
clone size: -
CDR3 DNA: TGCGCCAGCAGCTGGGGGACAGGAGGGAATCAGCCCCAGCATTTT
CDR3 protein: CASSWGTGGNQPQHF

V gene: TRBV20-1
J gene: TRBJ2-1
D gene: -
CDR3 length: 11
clone size: -
CDR3 DNA: TGCAGTGCTAGAATAGGCAATGAGCAGTTCTTC
CDR3 protein: CSARIGNEQFF

V gene: TRBV4-1
J gene: TRBJ2-3
D gene: -
CDR3 length: 14
clone size: medium-sized
CDR3 DNA: TGCGCCAGCAGCCTGGTCTTTGGGACCTATACGCAGTATTTT
CDR3 protein: CASSLVFGTYTQYF

V gene: TRBV27
J gene: TRBJ1-1
D gene: -
CDR3 length: 12
clone size: -
CDR3 DNA: TGTGCCAGCAGTGACGTGAACACTGAAGCTTTCTTT
CDR3 protein: CASSDVNTEAFF

V gene: TRBV6-1
J gene: TRBJ2-1
D gene: -
CDR3 length: 11
clone size: -
CDR3 DNA: TGTGCCAGCAGCCCAATCCATGAGCAGTTCTTC
CDR3 protein: CASSPIHEQFF

V gene: TRBV29-1
J gene: TRBJ2-2
D gene: TRBD1
CDR3 length: 14
clone size: -
CDR3 DNA: TGCAGCGTTGTGGGACAGGGGGGCATCGGGGAGCTGTTTTTT
CDR3 protein: CSVVGQGGIGELFF

V gene: TRBV11-1
J gene: TRBJ2-1
D gene: -
CDR3 length: 12
clone size: once
CDR3 DNA: TGTGCCAGCAGCTCCGCCGTGGATGAGCAGTTCTTC
CDR3 protein: CASSSAVDEQFF

V gene: TRBV2
J gene: TRBJ1-1
D gene: -
CDR3 length: 14
clone size: few
CDR3 DNA: TGTGCCAGCAGTGAAGGTTCTTTGCAAGCCGAAGCTTTCTTT
CDR3 protein: CASSEGSLQAEAFF

V gene: TRBV5-6
J gene: TRBJ2-2
D gene: -
CDR3 length: 18
clone size: -
CDR3 DNA: TGTGCCAGCAGCTTGTGGGGGCGGGGACACCGGAACACCGGGGAGCTGTTTTTT
CDR3 protein: CASSLWGRGHRNTGELFF

V gene: TRBV7-9
J gene: TRBJ2-1
D gene: TRBD2
CDR3 length: 14
clone size: few
CDR3 DNA: TGTGCCAGCAGCTCCCCTAGCGGTGGCAATGAGCAGTTCTTC
CDR3 protein: CASSSPSGGNEQFF

V gene: TRBV9
J gene: TRBJ1-2
D gene: -
CDR3 length: 15
clone size: -
CDR3 DNA: TGTGCCAGCAGCGTAGGTTCCGGACAAACCTATGGCTACACCTTC
CDR3 protein: CASSVGSGQTYGYTF

V gene: TRBV11-2
J gene: TRBJ1-6
D gene: -
CDR3 length: 17
clone size: -
CDR3 DNA: TGTGCCAGCAGCACAAAACTGAGGAGCTCCTATAATTCACCCCTCCACTTT
CDR3 protein: CASSTKLRSSYNSPLHF

V gene: TRBV10-3
J gene: TRBJ2-7
D gene: -
CDR3 length: 12
clone size: -
CDR3 DNA: TGTGCCATCAGTGAGTCGACAGTCGAGCAGTACTTC
CDR3 protein: CAISESTVEQYF

V gene: TRBV11-1
J gene: TRBJ2-7
D gene: -
CDR3 length: 13
clone size: -
CDR3 DNA: TGTGCCAGCAGCTTAGGCACAGGAAGCGAGCAGTACTTC
CDR3 protein: CASSLGTGSEQYF

V gene: TRBV27
J gene: TRBJ1-5
D gene: -
CDR3 length: 13
clone size: -
CDR3 DNA: TGTGCCAGCAGTGACAGTAGCAATCAGCCCCAGCATTTT
CDR3 protein: CASSDSSNQPQHF

V gene: TRBV25-1
J gene: TRBJ2-7
D gene: -
CDR3 length: 12
clone size: -
CDR3 DNA: TGTGCCAGCAGTGAGGAGGGCTACGAGCAGTACTTC
CDR3 protein: CASSEEGYEQYF

V gene: TRBV9
J gene: TRBJ2-3
D gene: -
CDR3 length: 13
clone size: -
CDR3 DNA: TGTGCCAGCAGCCCTCTACGGAGGGATACGCAGTATTTT
CDR3 protein: CASSPLRRDTQYF

V gene: TRBV27
J gene: TRBJ1-5
D gene: -
CDR3 length: 13
clone size: once
CDR3 DNA: TGTGCCAGCAGTTACGGCAGCAATCAGCCCCAGCATTTT
CDR3 protein: CASSYGSNQPQHF

V gene: TRBV19
J gene: TRBJ2-7
D gene: TRBD1
CDR3 length: 15
clone size: -
CDR3 DNA: TGTGCCAGTAGCTTAGTATTCGACAGGGACTACGAGCAGTACTTC
CDR3 protein: CASSLVFDRDYEQYF

V gene: TRBV15
J gene: TRBJ1-5
D gene: -
CDR3 length: 18
clone size: -
CDR3 DNA: TGTGCCACCAGCAGAGAATACGGGCGGGACCGGCGAGATCAGCCCCAGCATTTT
CDR3 protein: CATSREYGRDRRDQPQHF

V gene: TRBV6-5
J gene: TRBJ2-5
D gene: -
CDR3 length: 14
clone size: -
CDR3 DNA: TGTGCCAGCAGTGCATACAGGGGAGGGGAGACCCAGTACTTC
CDR3 protein: CASSAYRGGETQYF

V gene: TRBV18
J gene: TRBJ1-1
D gene: -
CDR3 length: 15
clone size: -
CDR3 DNA: TGTGCCAGCTCACCACTTTACAGGGTGAACACTGAAGCTTTCTTT
CDR3 protein: CASSPLYRVNTEAFF

V gene: TRBV27
J gene: TRBJ2-7
D gene: -
CDR3 length: 14
clone size: few
CDR3 DNA: TGTGCCAGCAGCCCGACGGGGCAGCCCTACGAGCAGTACTTC
CDR3 protein: CASSPTGQPYEQYF

V gene: TRBV21-1
J gene: TRBJ1-4
D gene: -
CDR3 length: 18
clone size: -
CDR3 DNA: TGTGCCAGCAGCACCCACACCGCAGGGGGGGACCCTCATGAAAAACTGTTTTTT
CDR3 protein: CASSTHTAGGDPHEKLFF

V gene: TRBV7-6
J gene: TRBJ2-6
D gene: TRBD2
CDR3 length: 19
clone size: -
CDR3 DNA: TGTGCCAGCAGCTTGAAAGCGGGAGGGCCATCCTCGGGGGCCAACGTCCTGACTTTC
CDR3 protein: CASSLKAGGPSSGANVLTF

V gene: TRBV5-6
J gene: TRBJ1-5
D gene: -
CDR3 length: 13
clone size: -
CDR3 DNA: TGTGCCAGCAGCTCCAATTTCGGTCAGCCCCAGCATTTT
CDR3 protein: CASSSNFGQPQHF

V gene: TRBV4-1
J gene: TRBJ2-3
D gene: -
CDR3 length: 18
clone size: -
CDR3 DNA: TGCGCCAGCAGCCAAAAGGTATGGGGCGCGCTTAGCACAGATACGCAGTATTTT
CDR3 protein: CASSQKVWGALSTDTQYF

V gene: TRBV10-3
J gene: TRBJ2-3
D gene: -
CDR3 length: 14
clone size: -
CDR3 DNA: TGTGCCATCAGTGAGGGGGAGGGCACAGATACGCAGTATTTT
CDR3 protein: CAISEGEGTDTQYF

V gene: TRBV6-6
J gene: TRBJ1-1
D gene: -
CDR3 length: 12
clone size: -
CDR3 DNA: TGTGCCAGCAGTTACGGGGTCACTGAAGCTTTCTTT
CDR3 protein: CASSYGVTEAFF

V gene: TRBV30
J gene: TRBJ2-7
D gene: TRBD2
CDR3 length: 14
clone size: -
CDR3 DNA: TGTGCCTCGACACGGACTAGCGAAACCTACGAGCAGTACTTC
CDR3 protein: CASTRTSETYEQYF

V gene: TRBV2
J gene: TRBJ2-4
D gene: -
CDR3 length: 11
clone size: -
CDR3 DNA: TGTGCCATAATAGCCAAAAACATTCAGTACTTC
CDR3 protein: CAIIAKNIQYF

V gene: TRBV6-4
J gene: TRBJ2-1
D gene: -
CDR3 length: 16
clone size: -
CDR3 DNA: TGTGCCAGCAGTGACTCGTATTTAGATGGTCTCGATGAGCAGTTCTTC
CDR3 protein: CASSDSYLDGLDEQFF

V gene: TRBV9
J gene: TRBJ2-7
D gene: -
CDR3 length: 14
clone size: -
CDR3 DNA: TGTGCCAGCAACTTGGCAGGGCAGGGGTACGAGCAGTACTTC
CDR3 protein: CASNLAGQGYEQYF

V gene: TRBV27
J gene: TRBJ2-1
D gene: TRBD2
CDR3 length: 17
clone size: -
CDR3 DNA: TGTGCCAGCAGCCGGACTAGCGGGGGTGGCTCCTACAATGAGCAGTTCTTC
CDR3 protein: CASSRTSGGGSYNEQFF

V gene: TRBV29-1
J gene: TRBJ1-1
D gene: -
CDR3 length: 12
clone size: once
CDR3 DNA: TGCAGCGTAGCTACAGGGCGCACTGAAGCTTTCTTT
CDR3 protein: CSVATGRTEAFF

V gene: TRBV27
J gene: TRBJ2-1
D gene: TRBD2
CDR3 length: 15
clone size: -
CDR3 DNA: TGTGCCAGCAGTTTATTGGCTAGCGGGAGAAATGAGCAGTTCTTC
CDR3 protein: CASSLLASGRNEQFF

V gene: TRBV7-9
J gene: TRBJ2-7
D gene: TRBD1
CDR3 length: 14
clone size: -
CDR3 DNA: TGTGCCAGCAGCGCGCGGGACAGGGTCCACGAGCAGTACTTC
CDR3 protein: CASSARDRVHEQYF

V gene: TRBV27
J gene: TRBJ1-2
D gene: TRBD1
CDR3 length: 15
clone size: -
CDR3 DNA: TGTGCCAGCAGTACCAGACAGGGGGTGAACTATGGCTACACCTTC
CDR3 protein: CASSTRQGVNYGYTF